One sample yielded the 18 T cell receptor beta chains listed below, sequenced in a study of blood T cell repertoires in COVID-19. Assay used: immunoSEQ multiplex PCR; TCRdb lists only in-frame clones, some missing. The sample lists about 38,000 clones, about 88% occurring once. Sequencing was done on a sample of peripheral blood. The receptors shown here come from a man in his 70s with active COVID-19.

The J gene is TRBJ1-2, the V gene TRBV12-3 or TRBV12-4; TRBD1 might be the D (6 bases). This CDR3 comprises 13 residues. V shed 6 bases and J shed 2 bases, with 10 bases lying between them. The CDR3 DNA sequence: TGTGCCAGCAGGCCCGGACAGAACTATGGCTACACCTTC. It codes for CASRPGQNYGYTF.

The chain recombines TRBV18 with TRBJ1-1; perhaps TRBD1 as D (5 bases). The CDR3 runs to 14 residues. CDR1 is KGHSH, CDR2 LQKENI, per germline. The ends were cut back, 3 bases at V and 3 bases at J, with 11 bases in the middle. Here the CDR3 DNA reads TGTGCCAGCTCACCCCTCGGGGGTGACACTGAAGCTTTCTTT. Translated, it gives CASSPLGGDTEAFF.

This clone was observed a handful of times. The gene calls are TRBV18 and TRBJ2-1, with 9 bases identical to TRBD1. This CDR3 has 14 residues. Germline CDR1 reads KGHSH; CDR2 reads LQKENI. V lost 6 bases, J lost 10 bases, and 10 bases stayed unmatched. CDR3 loop: CASSPGTGQAEQFF. CDR3 coding DNA: TGTGCCAGCTCTCCCGGGACAGGGCAGGCGGAGCAGTTCTTC.

The chain couples TRBV4-2 to TRBJ1-1, with 10 bases identical to TRBD1. The CDR3 contains 17 residues. Germline V gene sequence: CDR1 LGHNA, CDR2 YNFKEQ. J was trimmed by 4 bases and V by 4 bases; bases with no gene match: 12. The CDR3 spells CASSPYDGDRGVTEAFF. In DNA form, the CDR3 reads TGTGCCAGCAGCCCGTACGATGGGGACAGGGGTGTCACTGAAGCTTTCTTT.

V is TRBV2 and J is TRBJ2-5; 11 bases agree with TRBD1. Looked up from germline, CDR1 is SNHLY and CDR2 is FYNNEI. The CDR3 is made up of 15 amino acids. After removal of 5 bases from V and 5 bases from J, the junction contained 7 bases not matched to a gene. The CDR3 reads CASSPRTGGRETQYF. CDR3 nucleotides: TGTGCCAGCAGTCCCCGGACAGGGGGCAGGGAGACCCAGTACTTC.

In DNA form, the CDR3 reads TGTGCCAGCTCAGTGAAACAGCGCTCTAGCGGCACAGATACGCAGTATTTT. This gives the protein CASSVKQRSSGTDTQYF. The chain combines TRBV18 with TRBJ2-3, with D tentatively TRBD2 (6 bases). Germline assignment: CDR1 KGHSH and CDR2 LQKENI. V lost 5 bases to trimming and J lost 1 base, with 19 bases between them. The CDR3 length is 17 residues.

CDR3 coding DNA: TGTGCCAGCAGTGCGTACGGGACATACCAAGAGACCCAGTACTTC. Protein: CASSAYGTYQETQYF. The rearrangement links TRBV2 to TRBJ2-5; D possibly corresponds to TRBD1 (6 bases). V lost 4 bases and J lost 0, with 12 bases in between. The CDR3 covers 15 residues. CDR1 and CDR2 (germline): SNHLY, FYNNEI.

The J gene is TRBJ1-2, the V gene TRBV28; possible D gene TRBD1, 5 bases. In germline, CDR1 is MDHEN, CDR2 SYDVKM. Trimming took off 7 bases at V and 5 bases at J, with 20 bases between the two ends. The CDR3 is 15 amino acids. CDR3 sequence reads: CASNNVGGGRYGYTF. CDR3 bases: TGTGCCAGCAATAACGTCGGTGGGGGGAGGTATGGCTACACCTTC.

CDR3 region: CASSKSRVRGDAKNIQYF. DNA of the CDR3: TGTGCCAGCAGCAAATCAAGGGTTCGGGGGGACGCCAAAAACATTCAGTACTTC. This chain links TRBV7-6 with TRBJ2-4; the match to TRBD2 covers 7 bases. Germline V CDR1 and CDR2: SGHVS, FNYEAQ. The CDR3 contains 18 residues. Trimming took 5 bases from V and 1 from J; bases not matched to a gene: 14. Full variable domain (missing parts from reference TRBV7-6 and TRBJ2-4): GAGVSQSPRYKVTKRGQDVALRCDPISGHVSLYWYRQALGQGPEFLTYFNYEAQQDKSGLPNDRFSAERPEGSISTLTIQRTEQRDSAMYRCASSKSRVRGDAKNIQYFGAGTRLSVL.

The chain joins TRBV13 to TRBJ2-7, with 7 bases fitting TRBD2. Unmatched junction bases numbered 4, after V lost 0 bases and J lost 2 bases. Germline V gives CDR1 PRHDT, CDR2 FYEKMQ (reference sequence). This CDR3 spans 15 amino acids. In DNA form, the CDR3 reads TGTGCCAGCAGCTTAGGCCAGCGGGGCCCCTACGAGCAGTACTTC. Translated: CASSLGQRGPYEQYF. The full variable domain, completed using reference TRBV13 and TRBJ2-7, is AAGVIQSPRHLIKEKRETATLKCYPIPRHDTVYWYQQGPGQDPQFLISFYEKMQSDKGSIPDRFSAQQFSDYHSELNMSSLELGDSALYFCASSLGQRGPYEQYFGPGTRLTVT.

This rearrangement joins TRBV12-3 or TRBV12-4 to TRBJ2-7, with D perhaps TRBD1 (6 bases). CDR3 length: 13 residues. Trimming took off 6 bases at V and 3 bases at J, with 12 bases between the two ends. The CDR3 loop is CASRPTGLYEQYF. For the CDR3, the DNA is TGTGCCAGCAGGCCGACAGGCCTCTACGAGCAGTACTTC.

The chain combines TRBV19 with TRBJ1-2; 10 positions match TRBD1. CDR1 LNHDA and CDR2 SQIVND come from the germline V gene (reference sequence). Trimming took 3 bases from V and 7 from J; bases not matched to a gene: 5. The length of the CDR3 is 14 residues. CDR3 coding DNA: TGTGCCAGTAGTATTGACAGGGGGCGGAGTGGCTACACCTTC. This gives the protein CASSIDRGRSGYTF.

The sample holds a few counts of this clone. The CDR3 DNA follows: TGTGCCAGCGGACAAGGTGGATCCTACGAGCAGTACTTC. Protein: CASGQGGSYEQYF. This chain joins TRBV28 and TRBJ2-7, with a weak D call TRBD1 (5 bases). This CDR3 is built from 13 residues. V lost 8 bases and J lost 1, with 12 bases in between. Germline CDR1 and CDR2: MDHEN and SYDVKM. Full variable domain (missing parts from reference TRBV28 and TRBJ2-7): DVKVTQSSRYLVKRTGEKVFLECVQDMDHENMFWYRQDPGLGLRLIYFSYDVKMKEKGDIPEGYSVSREKKERFSLILESASTNQTSMYLCASGQGGSYEQYFGPGTRLTVT.

The rearrangement joins TRBV25-1 to TRBJ2-3; 11 positions agree with TRBD2. CDR1 and CDR2 (germline): MGHDK, SYGVNS. The CDR3 length is 14 residues. V gave up 6 bases and J gave up 1 base; unmatched junction bases: 0. The CDR3: CASRGLAGTDTQYF. The CDR3 DNA sequence: TGTGCCAGCAGGGGACTAGCGGGCACAGATACGCAGTATTTT.

This chain joins TRBV29-1 and TRBJ2-7, with TRBD1 identical over 9 bases. The CDR3 is 12 amino acids. V dropped 8 bases and J dropped 3; count of bases not matched to a gene: 5. CDR1 is SQVTM, CDR2 ANQGSEA, per germline. CDR3 DNA: TGCAGCACTCGGGACAGGGTCTACGAGCAGTACTTC. Amino acid sequence: CSTRDRVYEQYF.

The rearrangement uses TRBV5-6 and TRBJ1-2, with 8 bases lining up with TRBD1. Germline lookup yields CDR1 SGHDT and CDR2 YYEEEE. V was clipped by 0 bases and J by 8 bases; unmatched bases: 6. The CDR3 spans 14 residues. The CDR3 sequence: CASSLGRQGIGYTF. The CDR3 DNA sequence: TGTGCCAGCAGCTTGGGGAGACAGGGGATCGGCTACACCTTC.

The chain carries TRBV6-5 and TRBJ2-5, with 7 bases matching TRBD1. Germline V CDR1 and CDR2: MNHEY, SVGAGI. After removal of 5 bases from V and 3 bases from J, the junction contained 6 bases not matched to a gene. CDR3 length: 14 residues. CDR3: CASSPRGQKETQYF. Written as DNA, the CDR3 is TGTGCCAGCAGTCCAAGGGGGCAGAAAGAGACCCAGTACTTC.

In DNA form, the CDR3 reads TGCGCCAGCAGCGTCAGGGGCGAGGGCAGCTACGAGCAGTACTTC. Protein: CASSVRGEGSYEQYF. The gene calls are TRBV5-1 and TRBJ2-7, with a tentative D call TRBD1 (6 bases). Germline V CDR1 and CDR2: SGHRS, YFSETQ. Trimming shortened V by 4 bases and J by 3 bases, and 17 bases separated the two germline ends. CDR3 size: 15 residues.